These 27 T cell receptor beta chains were sequenced from one sample in a study of OX40 agonist ivuxolimab in advanced cancers. Profiled with immunoSEQ multiplex PCR; TCRdb holds only in-frame clones, not every one. Counted here are some 64,000 clones, more than 90% occurring once; the ten biggest clones make up 0.5% to 0.75%. This material consisted of CD4+ or CD8+ T cells sorted from blood, taken in a trial of the OX40 agonist ivuxolimab. These receptors were collected from an adult with an advanced solid tumor such as melanoma, head and neck, liver or kidney cancer.

The chain links TRBV5-6 to TRBJ1-3; D might be TRBD1 (5 bases). There are 16 residues in the CDR3. Per the germline V gene, CDR1 is SGHDT and CDR2 is YYEEEE. Trimming stripped 6 bases from V and 1 base from J, with 17 bases between. Here the CDR3 DNA reads TGTGCCAGCAAGACCCAGGGTTCACCGTCTGGAAACACCATATATTTT. Amino acids: CASKTQGSPSGNTIYF.

The rearrangement links TRBV11-3 to TRBJ2-1; the match to TRBD2 covers 11 bases. The CDR3 runs to 17 residues. CDR1 SGHNT and CDR2 YENEEA come from the germline V gene. Unmatched junction bases numbered 4, after V lost 3 bases and J lost 0 bases. CDR3 loop: CASSLGLAAFSYNEQFF. CDR3 DNA: TGTGCCAGCAGCTTGGGACTAGCGGCGTTCTCCTACAATGAGCAGTTCTTC.

The V call is TRBV6-6, the J call TRBJ2-3; D is possibly TRBD1 (6 bases). The V gene lost 7 bases and the J gene lost 2 bases, with 10 bases spanning the gap. The CDR3 covers 13 residues. Germline lookup yields CDR1 MNHNY and CDR2 SVGAGI (reference sequence). The CDR3, as DNA: TGTGCCAGCACCGTGGGACACACAGATACGCAGTATTTT. Residues: CASTVGHTDTQYF.

The chain has TRBV7-9 and TRBJ2-3; 10 bases align to TRBD2. The CDR3 contains 15 residues. CDR1 and CDR2 (germline): SEHNR, FQNEAQ (reference sequence). Trimming cost V 4 bases and J 1 base; bases outside gene matches: 2. Here the CDR3 DNA reads TGTGCCAGCAGCTCCGGGACTAGCGGCACAGATACGCAGTATTTT. Translating gives CASSSGTSGTDTQYF.

V is TRBV5-1 and J is TRBJ2-1; 7 nucleotides line up with TRBD2. Trimming at V came to 4 bases and at J to 4 bases, leaving 8 bases not matched to a gene. The CDR3 length is 15 residues. Germline CDR1 is SGHRS and CDR2 is YFSETQ. The CDR3 is CASSPGEGSYNEQFF. As DNA, the CDR3 is TGCGCCAGCAGCCCCGGGGAGGGGTCTTACAATGAGCAGTTCTTC.

The rearrangement uses TRBV7-8 and TRBJ2-1; a possible D gene is TRBD2 (6 bases). Germline values: CDR1 SGHVS, CDR2 FQNEAQ. This CDR3 spans 14 amino acids. V was trimmed by 5 bases and J by 0 bases, leaving 8 bases between them. CDR3 DNA: TGTGCCAGCAGCGAGGGACTCTCCTACAATGAGCAGTTCTTC. This sequence encodes CASSEGLSYNEQFF.

The rearrangement uses TRBV11-2 and TRBJ1-1; 8 nucleotides align to TRBD1. With 5 bases clipped from V and 0 bases from J, the junction kept 5 bases outside the gene matches. Germline values: CDR1 SGHAT, CDR2 FQNNGV. This CDR3 has 15 amino acids. CDR3: CASSLRTGMNTEAFF. DNA for the CDR3: TGTGCCAGCAGCCTCCGGACAGGGATGAACACTGAAGCTTTCTTT. Variable domain in full (rest from reference TRBV11-2 and TRBJ1-1): EAGVAQSPRYKIIEKRQSVAFWCNPISGHATLYWYQQILGQGPKLLIQFQNNGVVDDSQLPKDRFSAERLKGVDSTLKIQPAKLEDSAVYLCASSLRTGMNTEAFFGQGTRLTVV.

The J gene is TRBJ1-1, the V gene TRBV5-1; no definite D call. This CDR3 has 14 residues. CDR1 and CDR2 (germline): SGHRS, YFSETQ. Trimming removed 0 bases at V and 4 bases at J, with 10 bases between. The CDR3 protein is CASSLVSATTEAFF. CDR3 coding DNA: TGCGCCAGCAGCTTGGTCTCAGCAACCACTGAAGCTTTCTTT.

This sequence joins TRBV7-2 and TRBJ1-4; D ambiguous. This CDR3 has 16 residues. V dropped 2 bases and J dropped 4 bases, with 14 bases sitting between them. Per germline, CDR1 SGHTA and CDR2 FQGNSA. CDR3 loop: CASSLRIAGINEKLFF. In nucleotides, the CDR3 is TGTGCCAGCAGCTTAAGGATTGCGGGAATTAATGAAAAACTGTTTTTT. Looking up the rest from reference TRBV7-2 and TRBJ1-4 gives the full variable domain: GAGVSQSPSNKVTEKGKDVELRCDPISGHTALYWYRQSLGQGLEFLIYFQGNSAPDKSGLPSDRFSAERTGGSVSTLTIQRTQQEDSAVYLCASSLRIAGINEKLFFGSGTQLSVL.

The genes are TRBV28 and TRBJ2-1; TRBD2 matches at 9 bases. Trimming took 0 bases from V and 2 from J; bases not matched to a gene: 5. CDR1 is MDHEN, CDR2 SYDVKM, per germline. The CDR3 is made up of 17 amino acids. The CDR3 DNA reads TGTGCCAGCAGTTTATGGGGAGCGGGAGGCCCCTACAATGAGCAGTTCTTC. It encodes CASSLWGAGGPYNEQFF. Filled out from reference TRBV28 and TRBJ2-1, the complete variable domain reads DVKVTQSSRYLVKRTGEKVFLECVQDMDHENMFWYRQDPGLGLRLIYFSYDVKMKEKGDIPEGYSVSREKKERFSLILESASTNQTSMYLCASSLWGAGGPYNEQFFGPGTRLTVL.

This rearrangement joins TRBV19 to TRBJ2-3; 7 bases agree with TRBD1. With 3 bases clipped from V and 5 bases from J, the junction kept 2 bases outside the gene matches. The CDR3 has 13 residues. CDR1 and CDR2 from the germline V gene are LNHDA and SQIVND (reference sequence). The CDR3: CASSIRGRDTQYF. CDR3 sequence (DNA): TGTGCCAGTAGTATTAGGGGGCGAGATACGCAGTATTTT. Based on the CDR3 plus reference TRBV19 and TRBJ2-3, the full variable domain is DGGITQSPKYLFRKEGQNVTLSCEQNLNHDAMYWYRQDPGQGLRLIYYSQIVNDFQKGDIAEGYSVSREKKESFPLTVTSAQKNPTAFYLCASSIRGRDTQYFGPGTRLTVL.

The chain uses TRBV10-2 and TRBJ2-1; no clear D gene. The CDR3 runs to 16 residues. V was cut by 0 bases and J by 0 bases, with 9 bases left in between. Germline lookup yields CDR1 WSHSY and CDR2 SAAADI. CDR3 sequence: CASSESGPGSYNEQFF. CDR3 DNA: TGCGCCAGCAGTGAGTCTGGTCCCGGCTCCTACAATGAGCAGTTCTTC.

The V gene is TRBV5-5, the J gene TRBJ2-5; D is unclear. The CDR3 covers 14 residues. CDR1 and CDR2 from the germline V gene are SGHKS and YYEKEE (reference sequence). Trimming took 3 bases from V and 2 from J, leaving 11 bases between them. The CDR3 loop is CASSSLQAQETQYF. The CDR3 bases are TGTGCCAGCAGCTCCTTACAAGCTCAAGAGACCCAGTACTTC.

The J gene is TRBJ1-1, the V gene TRBV5-5, with 9 bases aligning to TRBD1. The CDR3 has 17 residues. The V gene's germline CDR1 is SGHKS and CDR2 YYEKEE (reference sequence). With 1 base clipped from V and 4 bases from J, the junction kept 11 bases outside the gene matches. CDR3 in DNA: TGTGCCAGCAGCTTGTACAGGACAGGGGTTTTGGTCACTGAAGCTTTCTTT. Its translation is CASSLYRTGVLVTEAFF.

The J gene is TRBJ2-7, the V gene TRBV7-2; D gene ambiguous. This CDR3 is 13 amino acids long. The V end was cut by 1 base, the J end by 3 bases, with 7 bases between. Germline lookup yields CDR1 SGHTA and CDR2 FQGNSA. The DNA for the CDR3 is TGTGCCAGCAGCTTAGAGGTGGGCTACGAGCAGTACTTC. This sequence encodes CASSLEVGYEQYF.

J is TRBJ2-1 and V is TRBV9; 7 bases map to TRBD2. V dropped 4 bases and J dropped 10; count of bases not matched to a gene: 8. The CDR3 is made up of 13 amino acids. Germline-derived CDR1 and CDR2 are SGDLS and YYNGEE. Here the CDR3 reads CASSPRLAGEQFF. The CDR3 DNA reads TGTGCCAGCAGCCCCCGTTTAGCGGGCGAGCAGTTCTTC.

DNA for the CDR3: TGTGCCAGTAGTAATGCTCAGGGGAGGGCCGGGGAGCTGTTTTTT. This translates into CASSNAQGRAGELFF. The V and J genes are TRBV19 and TRBJ2-2, with TRBD2 as a possible D gene (7 bases). Trimming stripped 4 bases from V and 6 bases from J, with 15 bases between. The CDR3 is 15 residues long. The germline gives CDR1 LNHDA, CDR2 SQIVND (reference sequence).

V and J are TRBV7-2 and TRBJ1-2; no reliable D call. V lost 2 bases, J lost 5 bases, and 15 bases lay in between. The V gene's germline CDR1 is SGHTA and CDR2 FQGNSA. The CDR3 extends over 15 amino acids. This chain's CDR3 is CASSLQISGSYGYTF. The CDR3 DNA sequence: TGTGCCAGCAGCTTACAGATCTCGGGGAGTTATGGCTACACCTTC.

The gene calls are TRBV18 and TRBJ1-4; no clear D gene. Trimming left V 3 bases short and J 5 bases short, with 13 bases between. Looked up from germline, CDR1 is KGHSH and CDR2 is LQKENI. There are 15 residues in the CDR3. CDR3 nucleotides: TGTGCCAGCTCACCGCGCACACCGGACAATGAAAAACTGTTTTTT. It yields the protein CASSPRTPDNEKLFF.

The J gene is TRBJ2-7, the V gene TRBV4-1, with 11 bases aligning to TRBD1. CDR1 and CDR2 (germline): MGHRA, YSYEKL. Trimming cost V 2 bases and J 2 bases; bases outside gene matches: 11. This CDR3 comprises 18 residues. For the CDR3, the DNA is TGCGCCAGCAGCCAACTCGGGACCGGGACAGGGGGAACCTACGAGCAGTACTTC. The encoded protein is CASSQLGTGTGGTYEQYF.

The V and J genes are TRBV12-5 and TRBJ1-5; 7 bases are shared with TRBD1. Germline trimming cut 6 bases from V and 2 bases from J; bases unmatched to any gene: 4. The CDR3 runs to 14 residues. Germline V gives CDR1 LGHNT, CDR2 FRNRAP. The CDR3 protein is CASGLGQGNQPQHF. DNA of the CDR3: TGTGCTAGTGGCCTCGGACAGGGCAATCAGCCCCAGCATTTT.

This chain links TRBV19 with TRBJ2-1; TRBD2 aligns across 7 bases. This CDR3 spans 16 amino acids. Germline V lookup: CDR1 LNHDA, CDR2 SQIVND (reference sequence). J gave up 6 bases and V 7 bases, and 15 bases lay outside the gene matches. Here the CDR3 reads CASTPGRGRGSNEQFF. DNA for the CDR3: TGTGCCAGTACCCCTGGGAGGGGCCGGGGCTCCAATGAGCAGTTCTTC.

This clone was seen only once. The chain links TRBV6-1 to TRBJ1-5; D call uncertain. CDR1 is MNHNS and CDR2 is SASEGT in the germline V gene. This CDR3 comprises 12 residues. V was trimmed by 6 bases and J by 1 base, leaving 4 bases between them. CDR3 region: CASRESNQPQHF. For the CDR3, the DNA is TGTGCCAGCAGGGAGAGCAATCAGCCCCAGCATTTT.

The chain is built from TRBV29-1 and TRBJ2-7, with 8 bases lining up with TRBD1. The V gene's germline CDR1 is SQVTM and CDR2 ANQGSEA. There are 12 residues in the CDR3. Losses at the gene ends were 6 bases for V and 2 bases for J; bases not matched to a gene: 3. Here the CDR3 DNA reads TGCAGCGTCACGACAGGGGCCTACGAGCAGTACTTC. Residues: CSVTTGAYEQYF.

J is TRBJ2-1 and V is TRBV9; 13 bases match TRBD2. This CDR3 region has 16 residues. Looked up from germline, CDR1 is SGDLS and CDR2 is YYNGEE. J gave up 6 bases and V 4 bases, and 7 bases lay outside the gene matches. The CDR3 DNA sequence: TGTGCCAGCAGCCTCGGACTAGCGGGAGTTGGCAATGAGCAGTTCTTC. It codes for CASSLGLAGVGNEQFF.

The gene calls are TRBV19 and TRBJ1-2, with D unresolved. The CDR3 sequence is 13 residues long. V lost 7 bases and J 5 bases, leaving 14 bases between the germline ends. From germline, CDR1 is LNHDA and CDR2 SQIVND (reference sequence). CDR3 DNA sequence: TGTGCCAGTACGCTAGCAGCCTTGTATGGCTACACCTTC. Translating it yields CASTLAALYGYTF.

In this sample, this clone turned up once. Written as DNA, the CDR3 is TGTGCCAGCTCACTAAAGGACAGTGAAACCGGGGAGCTGTTTTTT. It yields the protein CASSLKDSETGELFF. The chain joins TRBV18 to TRBJ2-2; a weak D match, TRBD1 (6 bases). CDR1 KGHSH and CDR2 LQKENI come from the germline V gene. Trimming left V 4 bases short and J 5 bases short, with 14 bases between. The CDR3 is 15 residues long.